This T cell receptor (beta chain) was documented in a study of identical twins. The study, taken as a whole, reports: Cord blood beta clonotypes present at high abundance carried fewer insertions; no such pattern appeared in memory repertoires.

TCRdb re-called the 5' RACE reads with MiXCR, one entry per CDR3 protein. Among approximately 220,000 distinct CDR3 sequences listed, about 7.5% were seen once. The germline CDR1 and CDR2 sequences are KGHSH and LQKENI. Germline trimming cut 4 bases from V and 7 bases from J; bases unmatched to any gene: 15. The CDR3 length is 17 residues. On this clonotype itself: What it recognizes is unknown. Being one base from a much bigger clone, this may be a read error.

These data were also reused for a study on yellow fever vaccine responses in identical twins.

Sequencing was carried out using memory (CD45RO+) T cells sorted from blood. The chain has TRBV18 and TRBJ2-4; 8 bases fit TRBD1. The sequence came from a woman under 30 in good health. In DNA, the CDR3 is TGTGCCAGCTCACAAAATCGGACAGGGAAGGTCATGAACATTCAGTACTTC. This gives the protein CASSQNRTGKVMNIQYF.